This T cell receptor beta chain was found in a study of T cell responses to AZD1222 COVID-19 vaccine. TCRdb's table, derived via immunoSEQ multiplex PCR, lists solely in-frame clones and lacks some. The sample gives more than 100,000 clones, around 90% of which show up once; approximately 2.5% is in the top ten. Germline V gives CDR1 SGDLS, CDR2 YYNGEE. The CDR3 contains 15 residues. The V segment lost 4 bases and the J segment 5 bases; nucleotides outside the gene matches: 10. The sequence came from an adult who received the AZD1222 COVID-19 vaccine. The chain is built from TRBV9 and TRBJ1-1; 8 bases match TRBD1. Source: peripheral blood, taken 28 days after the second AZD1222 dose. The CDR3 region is CASSPPQGARTEAFF. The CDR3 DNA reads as TGTGCCAGCAGCCCACCCCAGGGGGCAAGGACTGAAGCTTTCTTT.